Below, 25 T cell receptor beta chains from the same sample are listed, as sequenced in a study of cytomegalovirus exposure and HLA in healthy donors. Primers for the PCR totalled 60 Vbeta and 13 Jbeta. TCRdb's copy holds only in-frame clones and misses some; the assay was immunoSEQ multiplex PCR. The sample contains tens of thousands of clones, roughly 73% of which appear only once. The specimen was PBMCs. The receptors stem from a middle-aged man in good health and CMV-seronegative.

V and J are TRBV5-1 and TRBJ2-1; TRBD2 matches 12 bases. The CDR3 has 18 amino acids. In germline, CDR1 is SGHRS, CDR2 YFSETQ. V trimming: 3 bases; J trimming: 0 bases; junction bases outside the gene matches: 7. This CDR3 reads CASSWRRTSGTSYNEQFF. The DNA of the CDR3 is TGCGCCAGCAGCTGGAGACGGACTAGCGGGACCTCCTACAATGAGCAGTTCTTC.

The chain uses TRBV6-6 and TRBJ2-1; D gene unclear. Germline-derived CDR1 and CDR2 are MNHNY and SVGAGI (reference sequence). The V gene lost 4 bases and the J gene lost 0 bases, with 10 bases spanning the gap. The CDR3 spans 15 residues. The CDR3 bases are TGTGCCAGCAGTTCGATCCTAAGCTCCTACAATGAGCAGTTCTTC. As protein: CASSSILSSYNEQFF.

The chain links TRBV4-2 to TRBJ1-2; D remains unclear. This CDR3 has 14 amino acids. Trimming stripped 1 base from V and 5 bases from J, with 11 bases between. Germline V gene data show CDR1 as LGHNA and CDR2 as YNFKEQ. The DNA of the CDR3 is TGTGCCAGCAGCCAAGGCCGTCAGGAATATGGCTACACCTTC. Protein: CASSQGRQEYGYTF.

This chain links TRBV6-1 with TRBJ2-7; D gene ambiguous. Trimming shortened V by 3 bases and J by 3 bases, and 9 bases separated the two germline ends. The CDR3 spans 13 residues. Germline CDR1 reads MNHNS; CDR2 reads SASEGT. In nucleotides, the CDR3 is TGTGCCAGCAGTGATGTGTTTTACTACGAGCAGTACTTC. Translated: CASSDVFYYEQYF.

This chain joins TRBV30 and TRBJ1-2; 7 bases are a match to TRBD1. With V trimmed by 4 bases and J by 8 bases, 10 bases remained unmatched. Germline V gives CDR1 GTSNPN, CDR2 SVGIG (reference sequence). The CDR3 has 13 amino acids. The CDR3 nucleotides read TGTGCCTGGATTTCAAGCAGGGGGAACGGCTACACCTTC. Amino acid sequence: CAWISSRGNGYTF.

This rearrangement joins TRBV9 to TRBJ2-5; the D gene is possibly TRBD1 (5 bases). Per the germline V gene, CDR1 is SGDLS and CDR2 is YYNGEE. CDR3 length: 14 amino acids. With 5 bases removed from V and 1 base from J, the gap between germline ends came to 12 bases. Here the CDR3 reads CASSHRRGQETQYF. Written as DNA, the CDR3 is TGTGCCAGCAGTCATAGAAGGGGCCAAGAGACCCAGTACTTC.

The CDR3 DNA reads TGTGCCATCAGTGAGACCCCAGGGGTTTATCGCAACGAGCAGTACTTC. Amino acids: CAISETPGVYRNEQYF. The chain has TRBV10-3 and TRBJ2-7, with a tentative D call TRBD1 (6 bases). Looked up from germline, CDR1 is ENHRY and CDR2 is SYGVKD. The CDR3 is 16 amino acids. Trimming stripped 2 bases from V and 5 bases from J, with 19 bases between.

CDR3 nucleotide sequence: TGTGCCAGCAGTTTTGTTAACAGCAACTATGGCTACACCTTC. Translated: CASSFVNSNYGYTF. This chain connects TRBV28 to TRBJ1-2; D is undetermined. Germline V CDR1 and CDR2: MDHEN, SYDVKM. The CDR3 is 14 residues long. The V end lost 3 bases, the J end lost 2 bases, and 10 bases lay between the germline ends.

The J gene is TRBJ2-7, the V gene TRBV27; 9 positions agree with TRBD2. Germline CDR1 and CDR2: MNHEY and SMNVEV (reference sequence). The junction had 7 bases not matched to a gene; V was cut back by 4 bases and J by 3 bases. This CDR3 comprises 15 residues. The CDR3 bases are TGTGCCAGCAGTTACGCGCGGGGGGGGCACTACGAGCAGTACTTC. Translating it yields CASSYARGGHYEQYF.

The chain employs TRBV13 and TRBJ2-3; 9 bases are a match to TRBD2. After removal of 1 base from V and 9 bases from J, the junction contained 5 bases not matched to a gene. From germline, CDR1 is PRHDT and CDR2 FYEKMQ (reference sequence). The CDR3 runs 14 residues. The CDR3 sequence is CASSLAAGGATQYF. The CDR3 region has the DNA TGTGCCAGCAGCTTAGCAGCGGGGGGCGCGACGCAGTATTTT.

The V call is TRBV9, the J call TRBJ1-4; 8 nucleotides align to TRBD1. Trimming took 1 base from V and 0 from J; bases not matched to a gene: 14. The germline gives CDR1 SGDLS, CDR2 YYNGEE. This CDR3 region has 20 residues. CDR3: CASSVTPITGGFATNEKLFF. Written as DNA, the CDR3 is TGTGCCAGCAGCGTAACCCCAATTACAGGGGGATTTGCAACTAATGAAAAACTGTTTTTT.

This clone was seen a single time. The J gene is TRBJ2-1, the V gene TRBV5-1; tentatively, D is TRBD1 (5 bases). This CDR3 is built from 13 residues. With 4 bases removed from V and 9 bases from J, the gap between germline ends came to 14 bases. Germline CDR1 is SGHRS and CDR2 is YFSETQ. This CDR3 is CASSLAGLGEQFF. CDR3 coding DNA: TGCGCCAGCAGCCTCGCAGGGCTGGGTGAGCAGTTCTTC.

This chain connects TRBV6-5 to TRBJ1-5; D perhaps matches TRBD1 (6 bases). V lost 4 bases, J lost 2 bases, and 12 bases lay in between. Looked up from germline, CDR1 is MNHEY and CDR2 is SVGAGI. There are 15 residues in the CDR3. CDR3 bases: TGTGCCAGCAGTTTAACAGGGTTGGGCAATCAGCCCCAGCATTTT. This encodes CASSLTGLGNQPQHF.

The rearrangement joins TRBV7-9 to TRBJ2-1, with a tentative D call TRBD2 (6 bases). V was clipped by 6 bases and J by 9 bases, with 18 bases between them. CDR1 SEHNR and CDR2 FQNEAQ come from the germline V gene (reference sequence). There are 14 residues in the CDR3. This CDR3 reads CASRPASLGGEQFF. The CDR3 region has the DNA TGTGCCAGCAGGCCAGCATCGTTGGGGGGTGAGCAGTTCTTC.

The V and J genes are TRBV7-6 and TRBJ2-2, with 8 bases identical to TRBD2. With V trimmed by 1 base and J by 3 bases, 4 bases remained unmatched. CDR3 length: 16 residues. Germline CDR1 is SGHVS and CDR2 is FNYEAQ. Written as DNA, the CDR3 is TGTGCCAGCAGCTTAGTCGGGCGGGGGGACACCGGGGAGCTGTTTTTT. Translating it yields CASSLVGRGDTGELFF.

This chain uses TRBV5-6 with TRBJ2-7; no firm D call. The CDR3 length is 12 residues. The V end lost 2 bases, the J end lost 3 bases, and 6 bases lay between the germline ends. Germline assignment: CDR1 SGHDT and CDR2 YYEEEE. The CDR3 coding sequence is TGTGCCAGCAGCTTTCAAAACTACGAGCAGTACTTC. Protein product: CASSFQNYEQYF.

The J gene is TRBJ1-5, the V gene TRBV28; perhaps TRBD1 as D (5 bases). The germline V and J ends were trimmed by 7 bases and 4 bases, with 26 bases remaining between them. The CDR3 consists of 18 residues. CDR1 is MDHEN and CDR2 is SYDVKM in the germline V gene. CDR3 sequence reads: CASIHQLDNYGGNQPQHF. CDR3 in DNA: TGTGCCAGCATCCACCAGCTGGACAATTACGGGGGAAATCAGCCCCAGCATTTT.

V usage is TRBV6-5 and J usage is TRBJ1-1; D gene ambiguous. Trimming took off 2 bases at V and 11 bases at J, with 15 bases between the two ends. This CDR3 contains 13 residues. Germline-derived CDR1 and CDR2 are MNHEY and SVGAGI. CDR3 region: CASSYGRDGGAFF. The CDR3 bases are TGTGCCAGCAGTTACGGAAGGGATGGAGGGGCTTTCTTT.

J is TRBJ1-1 and V is TRBV19, with no clear D. The CDR3 is 13 residues long. The germline gives CDR1 LNHDA, CDR2 SQIVND (reference sequence). The germline V and J ends were trimmed by 6 bases and 7 bases, with 15 bases remaining between them. The CDR3 DNA reads as TGTGCCAGTAGACCCCGGGGAGGTCTTGAAGCTTTCTTT. It codes for CASRPRGGLEAFF. The full variable domain, in which reference TRBV19 and TRBJ1-1 provide the parts outside the CDR3, is DGGITQSPKYLFRKEGQNVTLSCEQNLNHDAMYWYRQDPGQGLRLIYYSQIVNDFQKGDIAEGYSVSREKKESFPLTVTSAQKNPTAFYLCASRPRGGLEAFFGQGTRLTVV.

V usage is TRBV28 and J usage is TRBJ1-2; 8 bases match TRBD1. CDR1 is MDHEN and CDR2 is SYDVKM in the germline V gene. The CDR3 is 15 residues long. V lost 7 bases, J lost 1 base, and 8 bases stayed unmatched. The DNA for the CDR3 is TGTGCCAGCAAAGCCCCTGACAGGGGTAACTATGGCTACACCTTC. Amino acids: CASKAPDRGNYGYTF.

The chain has TRBV28 and TRBJ2-7; possibly TRBD1 for D (5 bases). The CDR3 contains 15 residues. Deletions cut 2 bases from V and 0 bases from J, with 11 bases between. Germline-derived CDR1 and CDR2 are MDHEN and SYDVKM. The CDR3 nucleotides read TGTGCCAGCAGTTTAATAGACAGAATCTCCTACGAGCAGTACTTC. Amino acids: CASSLIDRISYEQYF.

V and J are TRBV11-3 and TRBJ2-1, with 8 bases fitting TRBD1. The V segment lost 5 bases and the J segment 0 bases; nucleotides outside the gene matches: 6. The CDR3 is made up of 16 amino acids. Germline V gene lookup returns CDR1 SGHNT and CDR2 YENEEA. CDR3 residues: CASSPEDRVSYNEQFF. CDR3 bases: TGTGCCAGCAGCCCCGAGGACAGGGTCTCCTACAATGAGCAGTTCTTC.

This clone came up a few times. The chain recombines TRBV19 with TRBJ1-5; TRBD1 matches at 8 bases. CDR3 size: 16 residues. CDR1 and CDR2 from the germline V gene are LNHDA and SQIVND (reference sequence). Germline trimming cut 6 bases from V and 6 bases from J; bases unmatched to any gene: 13. The CDR3 DNA sequence: TGTGCCAGTAGCAAGAGACAGGGGACCTATAGTCAGCCCCAGCATTTT. Its translation is CASSKRQGTYSQPQHF. Combining the CDR3 with reference TRBV19 and TRBJ1-5 gives the whole variable domain DGGITQSPKYLFRKEGQNVTLSCEQNLNHDAMYWYRQDPGQGLRLIYYSQIVNDFQKGDIAEGYSVSREKKESFPLTVTSAQKNPTAFYLCASSKRQGTYSQPQHFGDGTRLSIL.

The V and J genes are TRBV11-3 and TRBJ2-2; TRBD2 is a possible D gene (5 bases). Germline CDR1 SGHNT, CDR2 YENEEA. The CDR3 loop spans 15 amino acids. Trimming left V 4 bases short and J 5 bases short, with 14 bases between. For the CDR3, the DNA is TGTGCCAGCAGCTGGGCGGAGCGAGGGACCGGGGAGCTGTTTTTT. This translates into CASSWAERGTGELFF. The whole variable domain, remainder taken from reference TRBV11-3 and TRBJ2-2, is EAGVVQSPRYKIIEKKQPVAFWCNPISGHNTLYWYLQNLGQGPELLIRYENEEAVDDSQLPKDRFSAERLKGVDSTLKIQPAELGDSAVYLCASSWAERGTGELFFGEGSRLTVL.

The chain links TRBV10-3 to TRBJ2-5; D possibly corresponds to TRBD1 (5 bases). CDR1 ENHRY and CDR2 SYGVKD come from the germline V gene. V gave up 5 bases and J gave up 0 bases, with 10 bases separating them. The CDR3 covers 14 residues. The CDR3 spells CAISLDSDQETQYF. The DNA of the CDR3 is TGTGCCATCAGTCTTGACAGCGACCAAGAGACCCAGTACTTC.